These 25 T cell receptor beta chains came from one sample sequenced in a study of blood T cells in healthy people across ages. Alongside a J-beta primer mix, a sample-barcoded 5' primer served in a second PCR lasting about 6 to 12 cycles. TCRdb recomputed calls from the 5' RACE reads with MiXCR, one row per CDR3 protein. The sample has roughly 700,000 distinct CDR3 sequences; roughly 32% are singletons. Source material: blood. The receptor source for this set is a woman older than 75 in good health.

This clonotype was detected many times. The chain uses TRBV20-1 and TRBJ1-6; 7 positions agree with TRBD1. Germline trimming cut 6 bases from V and 7 bases from J; bases unmatched to any gene: 6. The CDR3 totals 13 residues. The V gene's germline CDR1 is DFQATT and CDR2 SNEGSKA (reference sequence). DNA for the CDR3: TGCAGTGCGGAGGGGGCTGGAAATTCACCCCTCCACTTT. Translating it yields CSAEGAGNSPLHF.

This clonotype was counted only a few times. The chain links TRBV5-1 to TRBJ2-1, with D perhaps being TRBD1 or TRBD2 (6 bases each). The CDR3 is made up of 17 amino acids. V lost 5 bases, J lost 4 bases, and 22 bases lay in between. The germline V gene has CDR1 SGHRS and CDR2 YFSETQ. As DNA, the CDR3 is TGCGCCAGCAGACGGGGGCCCGGACGGACAGATTACAATGAGCAGTTCTTC. Protein product: CASRRGPGRTDYNEQFF.

This clonotype was found many times. The rearrangement joins TRBV7-2 to TRBJ2-1; D possibly corresponds to TRBD2 (5 bases). CDR1 and CDR2 from the germline V gene are SGHTA and FQGNSA. The V and J ends lost 5 bases and 13 bases respectively, with 12 bases between them. The CDR3 is made up of 11 amino acids. This chain's CDR3 is CASSILDFQFF. In DNA form, the CDR3 reads TGTGCCAGCAGCATACTAGATTTCCAGTTCTTC.

At least ten counts were recorded for this clonotype. This rearrangement joins TRBV12-3 or TRBV12-4 to TRBJ2-7; D remains ambiguous. This CDR3 spans 13 amino acids. V was shortened by 6 bases and J by 2 bases, with 11 bases between the two germline ends. DNA of the CDR3: TGTGCCAGCAGCCCCTCTAGGACCTACGAGCAGTACTTC. Translation gives CASSPSRTYEQYF.

This clonotype occurred many times. The J gene is TRBJ2-1, the V gene TRBV5-1, with a possible D match to TRBD1 (6 bases). This CDR3 has 14 amino acids. The V gene lost 4 bases and the J gene lost 3 bases, with 11 bases spanning the gap. Germline-derived CDR1 and CDR2 are SGHRS and YFSETQ. In DNA form, the CDR3 reads TGCGCCAGCAGCGGCAGGGGAAACTACAATGAGCAGTTCTTC. Its protein product is CASSGRGNYNEQFF. Full variable domain (missing parts from reference TRBV5-1 and TRBJ2-1): KAGVTQTPRYLIKTRGQQVTLSCSPISGHRSVSWYQQTPGQGLQFLFEYFSETQRNKGNFPGRFSGRQFSNSRSEMNVSTLELGDSALYLCASSGRGNYNEQFFGPGTRLTVL.

Many counts were recorded for this clonotype. V and J are TRBV9 and TRBJ2-3; TRBD2 matches 11 bases. The CDR3 has 19 amino acids. Germline V lookup: CDR1 SGDLS, CDR2 YYNGEE. The trim removed 1 base at V and 0 bases at J, leaving 10 bases unmatched. Here the CDR3 reads CASSVSPASGGSSTDTQYF. In nucleotides, the CDR3 is TGTGCCAGCAGCGTAAGTCCGGCTAGCGGGGGGTCTAGCACAGATACGCAGTATTTT.

This clonotype was seen once. The genes are TRBV9 and TRBJ2-2; the match to TRBD2 covers 9 bases. There are 16 residues in the CDR3. From germline, CDR1 is SGDLS and CDR2 YYNGEE. V lost 3 bases and J lost 8; bases outside the gene matches: 11. The chain's CDR3 is CASSAFLTSGRGELFF. CDR3 DNA sequence: TGTGCCAGCAGCGCCTTCCTGACTAGCGGTCGAGGGGAGCTGTTTTTT.

The table lists this clonotype with a few counts. A read error is possible here, since a much larger clone lies one base away. The chain couples TRBV7-9 to TRBJ2-5; 10 nucleotides agree with TRBD2. Germline assignment: CDR1 SEHNR and CDR2 FQNEAQ (reference sequence). The ends lost 5 bases at V and 11 bases at J; junction bases unmatched: 5. The CDR3 has 12 residues. The CDR3 DNA is TGTGCCAGCAGCGAGACTAGCGGGTCGCAGTACTTC. Translation gives CASSETSGSQYF.

The chain uses TRBV27 and TRBJ2-2, with a possible D match to TRBD1 (6 bases). The germline CDR1 and CDR2 sequences are MNHEY and SMNVEV (reference sequence). V was pared by 3 bases and J by 0 bases, with 8 bases between. CDR3 size: 15 residues. CDR3 DNA sequence: TGTGCCAGCAGTTTGGGGGCGACGAACACCGGGGAGCTGTTTTTT. Translated: CASSLGATNTGELFF.

This clonotype was seen repeatedly, ten times or more. The CDR3 region is CASSPSGAQETQYF. In DNA form, the CDR3 reads TGTGCCAGCAGCCCTAGCGGGGCTCAAGAGACCCAGTACTTC. V is TRBV3-1 and J is TRBJ2-5; 9 nucleotides line up with TRBD2. Germline V gene sequence: CDR1 LGHDT, CDR2 YNNKEL (reference sequence). This CDR3 contains 14 residues. J was trimmed by 2 bases and V by 4 bases; bases with no gene match: 2.

In this sample, this clonotype turned up many times. The chain couples TRBV20-1 to TRBJ2-1; 13 bases are a match to TRBD2. V was pared by 2 bases and J by 9 bases, with 16 bases of the junction left unmatched. CDR3 length: 18 residues. Germline CDR1 DFQATT, CDR2 SNEGSKA (reference sequence). CDR3 amino acids: CSARSPWTSGGPSGEQFF. The CDR3 DNA sequence: TGCAGTGCTAGAAGCCCCTGGACTAGCGGGGGACCCTCCGGTGAGCAGTTCTTC.

This clonotype was observed a few times. The chain carries TRBV6-1 and TRBJ1-2; TRBD1 aligns across 8 bases. CDR1 is MNHNS and CDR2 is SASEGT in the germline V gene. With 2 bases clipped from V and 8 bases from J, the junction kept 7 bases outside the gene matches. This CDR3 has 14 amino acids. CDR3 DNA: TGTGCCAGCAGTGAAACAGGGGGTGGACGGGGCTACACCTTC. Translated, it gives CASSETGGGRGYTF.

This clonotype was seen repeatedly, ten times or more. This may be a read error: a much more frequent sequence differs by one nucleotide. The chain recombines TRBV6-1 with TRBJ2-1, with 11 bases matching TRBD1. Trimming took 7 bases from V and 6 from J; bases not matched to a gene: 5. In germline, CDR1 is MNHNS, CDR2 SASEGT. This CDR3 comprises 14 residues. CDR3 residues: CASKWDRGGNEQFF. The CDR3 nucleotides are TGTGCCAGCAAATGGGACAGGGGGGGCAATGAGCAGTTCTTC.

Of note for this clonotype: This may be a read error: a much more frequent sequence differs by one nucleotide. V and J are TRBV5-6 and TRBJ1-1; TRBD1 might be the D (6 bases). The CDR3 extends over 15 amino acids. Per germline, CDR1 SGHDT and CDR2 YYEEEE. The CDR3: CASSLKNRENTGAFF. DNA of the CDR3: TGTGCCAGCAGCTTGAAAAACAGGGAGAACACTGGAGCTTTCTTT. The full variable domain, in which reference TRBV5-6 and TRBJ1-1 provide the parts outside the CDR3, is DAGVTQSPTHLIKTRGQQVTLRCSPKSGHDTVSWYQQALGQGPQFIFQYYEEEERQRGNFPDRFSGHQFPNYSSELNVNALLLGDSALYLCASSLKNRENTGAFFGQGTRLTVV.

As to this clonotype: Just one base apart from a much larger clone, this may be a read error. The CDR3 is CASSYSPSGGANEQYF. DNA for the CDR3: TGTGCCAGCAGTTACTCTCCGAGCGGGGGGGCGAATGAGCAGTACTTC. This chain uses TRBV6-2 or TRBV6-3 with TRBJ2-7; TRBD2 matches at 10 bases. Germline lookup yields CDR1 MNHEY and CDR2 SVGEGT. V dropped 0 bases and J dropped 7; count of bases not matched to a gene: 9. The CDR3 is 16 residues long.

The rearrangement uses TRBV15 and TRBJ2-7; 14 bases line up with TRBD2. CDR1 and CDR2 from the germline V gene are LNHNV and YYDKDF (reference sequence). Germline trimming cut 5 bases from V and 3 bases from J; bases unmatched to any gene: 3. The CDR3 loop spans 15 amino acids. The CDR3 spells CATSVGTSGSYEQYF. The CDR3 coding sequence is TGTGCCACCAGCGTAGGGACTAGCGGGAGCTACGAGCAGTACTTC.

The table lists this clonotype with many counts. The J gene is TRBJ2-1, the V gene TRBV2, with 8 bases identical to TRBD2. The ends lost 2 bases at V and 9 bases at J; junction bases unmatched: 9. The CDR3 sequence is 15 residues long. Germline V gene data show CDR1 as SNHLY and CDR2 as FYNNEI. The CDR3 DNA reads as TGTGCCAGCAGTGAAACCGGGACTAGTTGGGGTGAGCAGTTCTTC. This translates into CASSETGTSWGEQFF.

This clonotype occurred many times. This chain uses TRBV14 with TRBJ2-5; D perhaps matches TRBD1 (6 bases). The germline CDR1 and CDR2 sequences are SGHDN and FVKESK. The CDR3 contains 16 residues. Trimming took 0 bases from V and 2 from J, leaving 13 bases between them. CDR3 bases: TGTGCCAGCAGCCAAGAAACAGGGATCCTTCAAGAGACCCAGTACTTC. Protein: CASSQETGILQETQYF.

A few counts support this clonotype. V is TRBV6-1 and J is TRBJ1-1; D gene ambiguous. The CDR3 covers 14 residues. Trimming stripped 6 bases from V and 5 bases from J, with 16 bases between. CDR1 and CDR2 (germline): MNHNS, SASEGT. The DNA of the CDR3 is TGTGCCAGCAGCCGAACGCGGGCGTATACTGAAGCTTTCTTT. Its protein product is CASSRTRAYTEAFF.

This clonotype was observed a few times. A much larger clone sits a single nucleotide away, making a read error possible. The chain recombines TRBV7-9 with TRBJ2-5; tentatively, D is TRBD2 (5 bases). Germline V gene sequence: CDR1 SEHNR, CDR2 FQNEAQ (reference sequence). The CDR3 runs 15 residues. CDR3 protein: CTSSLDTAAVGTQYF. The CDR3 bases are TGTACCAGCAGCTTAGATACAGCGGCGGTAGGGACCCAGTACTTC. The whole variable domain, remainder taken from reference TRBV7-9 and TRBJ2-5, is DTGVSQNPRHKITKRGQNVTFRCDPISEHNRLYWYRQTLGQGPEFLTYFQNEAQLEKSRLLSDRFSAERPKGSFSTLEIQRTEQGDSAMYLCTSSLDTAAVGTQYFGPGTRLLVL.

Concerning this clonotype: A much larger clone sits a single nucleotide away, making a read error possible. The CDR3 does not end in the conserved phenylalanine or tryptophan, so this is likely a read error. The CDR3 DNA sequence: TGTGCCAGCAGTTTAACGGGAATGAGGGGCTACACCTTA. It specifies CASSLTGMRGYTL. The J gene is TRBJ1-2, the V gene TRBV12-3 or TRBV12-4; the D is unclear. V lost 2 bases to trimming and J lost 8 bases, with 12 bases between them. The CDR3 spans 13 residues.

The sample holds a few counts of this clonotype. With a much larger clone just one base away, this may be a read error. The rearrangement joins TRBV7-3 to TRBJ2-7, with 13 bases fitting TRBD2. Germline V gene sequence: CDR1 SGHTA, CDR2 FQGTGA. Trimming took 0 bases from V and 7 from J; bases not matched to a gene: 15. The CDR3 has 19 amino acids. The CDR3 protein is CASSLTTRTSGGPYNEQYF. In DNA form, the CDR3 reads TGTGCCAGCAGCTTAACGACGCGGACTAGCGGGGGCCCCTACAATGAGCAGTACTTC.

This clonotype was recorded many times. The V gene is TRBV5-1, the J gene TRBJ2-7; 7 nucleotides line up with TRBD2. Looked up from germline, CDR1 is SGHRS and CDR2 is YFSETQ. The CDR3 length is 15 residues. The trim removed 4 bases at V and 2 bases at J, leaving 9 bases unmatched. The CDR3 region has the DNA TGCGCCAGCAGCGGGAGGGCGGCGGGGCCCTACGAGCAGTACTTC. Protein product: CASSGRAAGPYEQYF.

This chain uses TRBV7-9 with TRBJ1-4, with a weak D call TRBD1 (6 bases). This CDR3 is built from 13 residues. V was cut by 5 bases and J by 12 bases, with 16 bases left in between. Germline V gives CDR1 SEHNR, CDR2 FQNEAQ (reference sequence). The CDR3 DNA follows: TGTGCCAGCAGCCCTCGGGACATTCGGGAACTGTTTTTT. It specifies CASSPRDIRELFF.

The sample holds many counts of this clonotype. The chain has TRBV29-1 and TRBJ1-4; D is unclear. This CDR3 contains 14 residues. Germline CDR1 and CDR2: SQVTM and ANQGSEA. The V and J ends lost 2 bases and 7 bases respectively, with 14 bases between them. The CDR3 sequence: CSVESATLGEKLFF. CDR3 nucleotide sequence: TGCAGCGTTGAATCTGCCACACTGGGTGAAAAACTGTTTTTT.